The next 27 T cell receptor beta chains were all read from a single sample in a study of T cell repertoires in cytomegalovirus infection. MiXCR, applied by TCRdb to the reads, yields one record per CDR3 protein. The sample carries 200,000 to 250,000 distinct CDR3 sequences, 35% to 40% recorded once. These receptors have no known antigen. The sequenced sample was CD8+ T cells from cultured PBMCs, obtained from culture after CMV antigen stimulation. Source of these receptors: a human donor in good health (CMV status not recorded). Some clones in this sample may be carry-over from other donors' samples.

This chain joins TRBV7-8 and TRBJ2-1; TRBD2 aligns across 7 bases. Germline values: CDR1 SGHVS, CDR2 FQNEAQ. The length of the CDR3 is 17 residues. The J segment lost 1 base and the V segment lost 1 base, leaving 7 bases of the junction unmatched. CDR3 amino acids: CASSLVVGGSSYNEQFF. The CDR3 nucleotides read TGTGCCAGCAGCTTAGTGGTTGGCGGGAGTTCCTACAATGAGCAGTTCTTC.

This clonotype was counted ten times or more. This CDR3 reads CASRDSIRGYEQYF. The DNA of the CDR3 is TGCGCCAGCAGAGATAGCATCAGGGGCTACGAGCAGTACTTC. This chain joins TRBV4-1 and TRBJ2-7, with TRBD1 as a possible D gene (6 bases). V dropped 6 bases and J dropped 3 bases, with 15 bases sitting between them. This CDR3 spans 14 amino acids. Per the germline V gene, CDR1 is MGHRA and CDR2 is YSYEKL.

Ten or more counts support this clonotype. The V call is TRBV7-9, the J call TRBJ1-4, with TRBD1 matching over 8 bases. Germline V gene sequence: CDR1 SEHNR, CDR2 FQNEAQ (reference sequence). The CDR3 extends over 14 amino acids. The ends lost 3 bases at V and 6 bases at J; junction bases unmatched: 3. The CDR3 is CASSLGTGYEKLFF. The CDR3 coding sequence is TGTGCCAGCAGCTTGGGGACAGGATATGAAAAACTGTTTTTT.

V is TRBV7-9 and J is TRBJ1-1, with D perhaps TRBD1 (6 bases). Trimming removed 5 bases from V and 1 base from J, with 11 bases in between. Germline V gene lookup returns CDR1 SEHNR and CDR2 FQNEAQ (reference sequence). The CDR3 consists of 14 residues. The CDR3 bases are TGTGCCAGCAGCACAGGACAGCCGAACACTGAAGCTTTCTTT. Translating gives CASSTGQPNTEAFF.

This chain uses TRBV6-8 with TRBJ2-1; possible D gene TRBD2, 5 bases. The germline CDR1 and CDR2 sequences are MNHGY and SAAAGT. The ends were cut back, 2 bases at V and 10 bases at J, with 18 bases in the middle. The CDR3 length is 15 residues. For the CDR3, the DNA is TGTGCCAGCAGTTACCGGGTAGCGCCTAACCAGGAGCAGTTCTTC. Translating gives CASSYRVAPNQEQFF.

This chain connects TRBV20-1 to TRBJ2-7, with 7 bases fitting TRBD1. The germline CDR1 and CDR2 sequences are DFQATT and SNEGSKA (reference sequence). V shed 2 bases, J shed 3 bases, and the junction held 4 bases outside the gene matches. CDR3 length: 13 residues. The CDR3 DNA is TGCAGTGCTAGATTCGGACAGGACTACGAGCAGTACTTC. Protein product: CSARFGQDYEQYF.

This clonotype has a handful of counts. The genes are TRBV7-9 and TRBJ1-1; D may be TRBD1 (5 bases). Germline V gives CDR1 SEHNR, CDR2 FQNEAQ (reference sequence). This CDR3 has 17 residues. V gave up 4 bases and J gave up 1 base, with 19 bases separating them. The CDR3 is CASSYSSGGARNTEAFF. Written as DNA, the CDR3 is TGTGCCAGCAGCTATTCCTCAGGAGGGGCCAGGAACACTGAAGCTTTCTTT.

The V gene is TRBV7-9, the J gene TRBJ2-7, with D maybe TRBD1 (5 bases). Germline loops: CDR1 SEHNR, CDR2 FQNEAQ (reference sequence). This CDR3 contains 14 residues. Trimming pared 5 bases from V and 1 base from J, leaving 12 bases between. CDR3 loop: CASSPKGQSYEQYF. The CDR3 nucleotides read TGTGCCAGCAGCCCGAAGGGGCAATCCTACGAGCAGTACTTC.

About this clonotype: One junction end does not reproduce the germline sequence, and a read error may be involved. The chain uses TRBV10-3 and TRBJ2-7, with 14 bases identical to TRBD2. Germline CDR1 reads ENHRY; CDR2 reads SYGVKD. This CDR3 comprises 20 residues. The CDR3 nucleotides are TGTGCCATCAGTGAGTCGGTTGGGACTAGCGGGAGTATCCGTCCCTATGAGCAGTACTTC. Amino acids: CAISESVGTSGSIRPYEQYF.

In this sample, this clonotype turned up once. This chain joins TRBV4-1 and TRBJ2-7, with 9 bases that match TRBD2. The CDR3 sequence is 15 residues long. In germline, CDR1 is MGHRA, CDR2 YSYEKL. Trimming cost V 3 bases and J 3 bases; bases outside gene matches: 6. CDR3 region: CASSHPGLAGYEQYF. CDR3 DNA: TGCGCCAGCAGCCATCCGGGACTAGCTGGCTACGAGCAGTACTTC.

This clonotype was seen repeatedly, ten times or more. The V call is TRBV7-9, the J call TRBJ1-1; TRBD1 aligns across 7 bases. V lost 3 bases to trimming and J lost 0 bases; unmatched junction nucleotides: 4. The germline V gene has CDR1 SEHNR and CDR2 FQNEAQ (reference sequence). The CDR3 is 15 amino acids. The CDR3 reads CASSFGTVMNTEAFF. Here the CDR3 DNA reads TGTGCCAGCAGCTTTGGGACAGTAATGAACACTGAAGCTTTCTTT.

This clonotype was detected only a few times. The V and J genes are TRBV19 and TRBJ2-3; 9 bases line up with TRBD1. The V segment lost 5 bases and the J segment 3 bases; nucleotides outside the gene matches: 9. The germline V gene encodes CDR1 LNHDA and CDR2 SQIVND (reference sequence). The length of the CDR3 is 16 residues. The CDR3: CASSARPDRGTDTQYF. CDR3 DNA: TGTGCCAGTAGTGCCCGTCCGGACAGGGGAACAGATACGCAGTATTTT. Variable domain in full (rest from reference TRBV19 and TRBJ2-3): DGGITQSPKYLFRKEGQNVTLSCEQNLNHDAMYWYRQDPGQGLRLIYYSQIVNDFQKGDIAEGYSVSREKKESFPLTVTSAQKNPTAFYLCASSARPDRGTDTQYFGPGTRLTVL.

The chain carries TRBV2 and TRBJ2-3, with 8 bases matching TRBD2. The length of the CDR3 is 15 residues. The V and J ends lost 2 bases and 0 bases, in that order; junction bases with no gene match: 1. Germline V gene lookup returns CDR1 SNHLY and CDR2 FYNNEI. In DNA form, the CDR3 reads TGTGCCAGCAGTGAACTAGCGGGCAGCACAGATACGCAGTATTTT. Its translation is CASSELAGSTDTQYF.

V gene TRBV6-1 combines with J gene TRBJ1-2; D possibly corresponds to TRBD1 (5 bases). V was shortened by 2 bases and J by 8 bases, with 12 bases between the two germline ends. The CDR3 length is 13 residues. Germline V lookup: CDR1 MNHNS, CDR2 SASEGT. The CDR3 reads CASSEWGAPGYTF. The CDR3 bases are TGTGCCAGCAGTGAATGGGGCGCGCCGGGCTACACCTTC.

The sample holds many counts of this clonotype. CDR3 DNA: TGTGCCACCAGCAGCCTACAGGGGTATCAGCCCCAGCATTTT. Its protein is CATSSLQGYQPQHF. The rearrangement links TRBV15 to TRBJ1-5; 7 bases are a match to TRBD1. CDR1 and CDR2 from the germline V gene are LNHNV and YYDKDF (reference sequence). The CDR3 runs 14 residues. With V trimmed by 3 bases and J by 5 bases, 4 bases remained unmatched.

The rearrangement uses TRBV7-9 and TRBJ2-1, with 8 bases matching TRBD2. Trimming at V came to 5 bases and at J to 10 bases, leaving 4 bases not matched to a gene. The germline V gene has CDR1 SEHNR and CDR2 FQNEAQ (reference sequence). The CDR3 runs to 12 residues. CDR3 nucleotide sequence: TGTGCCAGCAGCCCCCCGGGAGGGGAGCAGTTCTTC. Its protein product is CASSPPGGEQFF.

This rearrangement joins TRBV12-3 or TRBV12-4 to TRBJ1-1; maybe TRBD1 (6 bases). V dropped 7 bases and J dropped 5 bases, with 17 bases sitting between them. This CDR3 spans 14 amino acids. This chain's CDR3 is CASNEGGRRTEAFF. In DNA form, the CDR3 reads TGTGCCAGCAACGAGGGGGGGAGGAGGACTGAAGCTTTCTTT.

The rearrangement links TRBV11-2 to TRBJ2-2; D is possibly TRBD1 or TRBD2 (5 bases each). The germline V gene has CDR1 SGHAT and CDR2 FQNNGV. The CDR3 spans 13 residues. V shed 4 bases and J shed 7 bases, with 10 bases lying between them. The CDR3 loop reads CASSSQRGGELFF. CDR3 DNA: TGTGCCAGCAGCTCCCAGAGGGGCGGGGAGCTGTTTTTT.

This rearrangement joins TRBV27 to TRBJ1-6; D may be TRBD1 (6 bases). This CDR3 comprises 13 residues. Germline CDR1 reads MNHEY; CDR2 reads SMNVEV (reference sequence). The V end was cut by 6 bases, the J end by 7 bases, with 10 bases between. CDR3 nucleotide sequence: TGTGCCAGCAGCACAGGGCCCAATTCACCCCTCCACTTT. This encodes CASSTGPNSPLHF.

The sample holds a few counts of this clonotype. J is TRBJ1-5 and V is TRBV2; 10 nucleotides align to TRBD1. The CDR3 runs to 15 residues. The J segment lost 1 base and the V segment lost 6 bases, leaving 3 bases of the junction unmatched. Germline values: CDR1 SNHLY, CDR2 FYNNEI. In DNA form, the CDR3 reads TGTGCCAGCAGAAGACAGGGGGCAAGCAATCAGCCCCAGCATTTT. Translating it yields CASRRQGASNQPQHF.

This clonotype appeared a few times. The V call is TRBV23-1, the J call TRBJ2-7; TRBD1 might be the D (6 bases). TRBV23-1 is assigned to the ORF class and has an uncertain function. The V and J ends lost 0 bases and 0 bases respectively, with 18 bases between them. This CDR3 comprises 18 residues. CDR3 nucleotide sequence: TGCGCCAGCAGTCAATCGGTCGTAGGGGGACATTGCTCCTACGAGCAGTACTTC. This translates into CASSQSVVGGHCSYEQYF.

This clonotype was seen only a few times. This chain links TRBV7-4 with TRBJ1-2; no firm D call. Germline CDR1 reads SGHVT; CDR2 reads SQSDAQ. The CDR3 spans 13 residues. The V gene lost 5 bases and the J gene lost 2 bases, with 9 bases spanning the gap. CDR3 nucleotide sequence: TGTGCCAGCAGCCAGACCCAAAACTATGGCTACACCTTC. Residues: CASSQTQNYGYTF.

This clonotype was recorded only once. This chain connects TRBV28 to TRBJ2-7; D perhaps matches TRBD1 (5 bases). V was pared by 6 bases and J by 1 base, with 16 bases between. The CDR3 contains 15 residues. Germline V lookup: CDR1 MDHEN, CDR2 SYDVKM. The CDR3 region is CASRPGTGISYEQYF. Here the CDR3 DNA reads TGTGCCAGCAGACCCGGCACAGGCATTTCCTACGAGCAGTACTTC.

This clonotype occurred a few times. This chain uses TRBV27 with TRBJ2-2; 8 bases map to TRBD1. Trimming cost V 4 bases and J 4 bases; bases outside gene matches: 11. Germline V gene lookup returns CDR1 MNHEY and CDR2 SMNVEV (reference sequence). This CDR3 is 17 amino acids long. DNA for the CDR3: TGTGCCAGCAGTTCCCCTGCGGCCAGGGGGCTCACCGGGGAGCTGTTTTTT. Its protein is CASSSPAARGLTGELFF.

The chain couples TRBV19 to TRBJ2-1; TRBD2 aligns across 8 bases. Trimming cost V 1 base and J 6 bases; bases outside gene matches: 8. Germline CDR1 and CDR2: LNHDA and SQIVND (reference sequence). This CDR3 region has 16 residues. CDR3 bases: TGTGCCAGTAGTATAGGGGGCCCTAGCGGGCCCAATGAGCAGTTCTTC. Translated, it gives CASSIGGPSGPNEQFF.

V gene TRBV6-1 combines with J gene TRBJ2-4; 11 bases match TRBD2. The germline CDR1 and CDR2 sequences are MNHNS and SASEGT. The CDR3 has 17 residues. V trimming: 5 bases; J trimming: 2 bases; junction bases outside the gene matches: 8. CDR3 sequence (DNA): TGTGCCAGCAGTTCCCCCACTAGCGGGAGTACCAAAAACATTCAGTACTTC. The encoded protein is CASSSPTSGSTKNIQYF.

The CDR3 bases are TGCAGTGCTAGAGTTTGGCGGGAAAGAAGCTACGAGCAGTACTTC. Translated: CSARVWRERSYEQYF. The chain links TRBV20-1 to TRBJ2-7, with TRBD2 as a possible D gene (6 bases). V shed 1 base and J shed 3 bases, with 16 bases lying between them. Germline V CDR1 and CDR2: DFQATT, SNEGSKA (reference sequence). The CDR3 has 15 amino acids.